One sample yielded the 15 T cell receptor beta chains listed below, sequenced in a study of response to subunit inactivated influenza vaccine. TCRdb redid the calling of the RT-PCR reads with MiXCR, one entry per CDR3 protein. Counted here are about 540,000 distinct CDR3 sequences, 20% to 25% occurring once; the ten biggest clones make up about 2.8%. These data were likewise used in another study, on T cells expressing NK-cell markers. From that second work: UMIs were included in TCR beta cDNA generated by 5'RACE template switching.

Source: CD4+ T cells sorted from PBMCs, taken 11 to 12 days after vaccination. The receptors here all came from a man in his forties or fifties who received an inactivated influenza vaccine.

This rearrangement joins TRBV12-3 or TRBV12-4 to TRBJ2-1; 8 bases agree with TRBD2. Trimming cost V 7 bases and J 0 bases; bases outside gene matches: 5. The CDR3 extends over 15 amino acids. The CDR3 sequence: CASTGGTSSYNEQFF. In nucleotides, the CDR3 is TGTGCCAGCACTGGCGGGACTAGCTCCTACAATGAGCAGTTCTTC.

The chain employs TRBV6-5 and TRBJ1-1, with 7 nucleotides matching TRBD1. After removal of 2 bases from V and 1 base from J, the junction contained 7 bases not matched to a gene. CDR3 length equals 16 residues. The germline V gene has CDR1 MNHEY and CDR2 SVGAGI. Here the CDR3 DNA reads TGTGCCAGCAGTTACCCGCTGCAGGGGGGGAACACTGAAGCTTTCTTT. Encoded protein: CASSYPLQGGNTEAFF.

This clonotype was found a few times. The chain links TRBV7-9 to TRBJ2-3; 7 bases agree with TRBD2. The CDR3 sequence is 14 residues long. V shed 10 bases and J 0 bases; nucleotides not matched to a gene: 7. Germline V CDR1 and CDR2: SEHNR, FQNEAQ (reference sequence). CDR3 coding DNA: TGTGCCACGGGGAGGGCCAGAAGCACAGATACGCAGTATTTT. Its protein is CATGRARSTDTQYF. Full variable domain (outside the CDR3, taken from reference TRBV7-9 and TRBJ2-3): DTGVSQNPRHKITKRGQNVTFRCDPISEHNRLYWYRQTLGQGPEFLTYFQNEAQLEKSRLLSDRFSAERPKGSFSTLEIQRTEQGDSAMYLCATGRARSTDTQYFGPGTRLTVL.

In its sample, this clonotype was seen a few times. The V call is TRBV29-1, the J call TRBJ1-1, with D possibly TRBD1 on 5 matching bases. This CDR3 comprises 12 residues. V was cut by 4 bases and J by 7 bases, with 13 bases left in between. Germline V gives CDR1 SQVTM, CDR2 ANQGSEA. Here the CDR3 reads CSVVQSRDEAFF. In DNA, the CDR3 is TGCAGCGTTGTACAGTCCAGGGATGAAGCTTTCTTT.

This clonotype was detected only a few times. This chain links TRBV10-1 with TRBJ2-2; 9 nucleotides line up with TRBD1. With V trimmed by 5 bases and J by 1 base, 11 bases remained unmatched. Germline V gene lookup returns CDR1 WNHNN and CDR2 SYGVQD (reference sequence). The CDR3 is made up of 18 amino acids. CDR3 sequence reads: CASSHPAGTGRNTGELFF. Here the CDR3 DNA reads TGCGCCAGCAGTCACCCGGCCGGGACAGGGAGGAACACCGGGGAGCTGTTTTTT.

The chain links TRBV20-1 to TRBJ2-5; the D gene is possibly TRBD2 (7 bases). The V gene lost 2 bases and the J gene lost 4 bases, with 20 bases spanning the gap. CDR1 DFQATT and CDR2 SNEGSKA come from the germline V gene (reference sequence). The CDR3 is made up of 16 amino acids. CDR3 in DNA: TGCAGTGCTAGATCGAGGGGGGGAGGGCCCTTAGAGACCCAGTACTTC. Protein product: CSARSRGGGPLETQYF.

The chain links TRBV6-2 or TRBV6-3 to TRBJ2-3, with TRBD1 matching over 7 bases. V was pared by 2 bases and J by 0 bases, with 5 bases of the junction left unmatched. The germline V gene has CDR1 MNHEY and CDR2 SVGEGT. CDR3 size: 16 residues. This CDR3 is CASSYQDRTSTDTQYF. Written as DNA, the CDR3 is TGTGCCAGCAGTTACCAGGACAGGACAAGCACAGATACGCAGTATTTT.

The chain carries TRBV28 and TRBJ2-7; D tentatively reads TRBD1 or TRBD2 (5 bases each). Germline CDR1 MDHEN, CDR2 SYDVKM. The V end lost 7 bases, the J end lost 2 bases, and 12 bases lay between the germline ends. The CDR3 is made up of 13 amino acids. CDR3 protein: CASTGRRTYEQYF. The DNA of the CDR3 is TGTGCCAGCACGGGACGGCGGACCTACGAGCAGTACTTC.

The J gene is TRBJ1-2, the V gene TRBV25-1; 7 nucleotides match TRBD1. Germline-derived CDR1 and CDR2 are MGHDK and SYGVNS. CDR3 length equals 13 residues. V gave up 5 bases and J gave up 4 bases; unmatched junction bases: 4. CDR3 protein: CASSFRQGYGYTF. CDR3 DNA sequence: TGTGCCAGCAGTTTTAGACAGGGCTATGGCTACACCTTC.

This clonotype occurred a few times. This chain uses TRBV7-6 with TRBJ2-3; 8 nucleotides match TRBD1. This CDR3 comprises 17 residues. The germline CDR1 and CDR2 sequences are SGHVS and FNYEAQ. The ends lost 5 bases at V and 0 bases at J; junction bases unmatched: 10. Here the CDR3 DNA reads TGTGCCAGCAGCCACATCCAGGGGGCCAGAAGCACAGATACGCAGTATTTT. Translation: CASSHIQGARSTDTQYF.

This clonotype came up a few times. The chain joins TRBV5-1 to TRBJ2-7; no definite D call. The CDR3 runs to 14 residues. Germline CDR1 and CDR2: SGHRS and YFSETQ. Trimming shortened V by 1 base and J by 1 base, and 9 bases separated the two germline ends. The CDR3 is CASSLYATSYEQYF. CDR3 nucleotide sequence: TGCGCCAGCAGCTTGTACGCCACTTCCTACGAGCAGTACTTC.

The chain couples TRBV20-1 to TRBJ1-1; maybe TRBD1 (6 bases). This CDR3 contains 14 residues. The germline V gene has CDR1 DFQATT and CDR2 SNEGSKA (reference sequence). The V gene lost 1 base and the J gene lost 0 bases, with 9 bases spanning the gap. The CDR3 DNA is TGCAGTGCTAGAGGGACAGACTTGAACACTGAAGCTTTCTTT. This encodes CSARGTDLNTEAFF.

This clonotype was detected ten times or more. In nucleotides, the CDR3 is TGTGCCAGCAGCTTCGGACAGGGGCGGAACACCGGGGAGCTGTTTTTT. Protein: CASSFGQGRNTGELFF. The chain uses TRBV5-5 and TRBJ2-2; TRBD1 aligns across 9 bases. CDR1 is SGHKS and CDR2 is YYEKEE in the germline V gene (reference sequence). The CDR3 contains 16 residues. J was trimmed by 1 base and V by 2 bases; bases with no gene match: 3.

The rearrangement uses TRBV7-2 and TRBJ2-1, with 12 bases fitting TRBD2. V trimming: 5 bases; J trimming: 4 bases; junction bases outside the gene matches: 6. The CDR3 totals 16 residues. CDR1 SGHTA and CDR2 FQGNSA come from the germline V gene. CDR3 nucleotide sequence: TGTGCCAGCAGCCTCGAACTAGCGGGGGGTTACAATGAGCAGTTCTTC. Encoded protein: CASSLELAGGYNEQFF.

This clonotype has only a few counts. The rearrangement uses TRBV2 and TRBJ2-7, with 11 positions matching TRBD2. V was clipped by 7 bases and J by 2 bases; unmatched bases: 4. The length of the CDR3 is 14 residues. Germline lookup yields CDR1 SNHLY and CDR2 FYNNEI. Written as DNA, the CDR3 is TGTGCCAGCAAACTAGCGGGGGACCCCTACGAGCAGTACTTC. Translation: CASKLAGDPYEQYF.